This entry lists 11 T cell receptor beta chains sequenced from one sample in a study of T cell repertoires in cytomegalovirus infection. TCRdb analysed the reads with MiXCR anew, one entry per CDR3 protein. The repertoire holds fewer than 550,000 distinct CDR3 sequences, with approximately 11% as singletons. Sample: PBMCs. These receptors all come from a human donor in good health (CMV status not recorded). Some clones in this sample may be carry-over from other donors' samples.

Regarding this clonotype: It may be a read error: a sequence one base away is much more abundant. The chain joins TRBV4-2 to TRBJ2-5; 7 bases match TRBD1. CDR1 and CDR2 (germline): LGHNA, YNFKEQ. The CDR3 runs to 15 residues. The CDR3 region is CASSQDRDSVEPQYF. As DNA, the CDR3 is TGTGCCAGCAGCCAAGATCGGGACAGTGTAGAGCCCCAGTACTTC.

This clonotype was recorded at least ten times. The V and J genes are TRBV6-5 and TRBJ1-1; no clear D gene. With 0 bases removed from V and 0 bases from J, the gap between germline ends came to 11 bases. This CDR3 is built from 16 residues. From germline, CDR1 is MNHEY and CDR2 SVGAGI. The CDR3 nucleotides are TGTGCCAGCAGTTACTCGTGGAACACTATGAACACTGAAGCTTTCTTT. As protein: CASSYSWNTMNTEAFF.

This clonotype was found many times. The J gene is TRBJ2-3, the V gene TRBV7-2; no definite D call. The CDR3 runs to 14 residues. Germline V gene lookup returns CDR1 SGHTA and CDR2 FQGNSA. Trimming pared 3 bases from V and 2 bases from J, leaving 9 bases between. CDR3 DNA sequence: TGTGCCAGCAGCTTTTTCAGAATCACAGATACGCAGTATTTT. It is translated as CASSFFRITDTQYF. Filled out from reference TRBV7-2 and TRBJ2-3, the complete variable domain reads GAGVSQSPSNKVTEKGKDVELRCDPISGHTALYWYRQSLGQGLEFLIYFQGNSAPDKSGLPSDRFSAERTGGSVSTLTIQRTQQEDSAVYLCASSFFRITDTQYFGPGTRLTVL.

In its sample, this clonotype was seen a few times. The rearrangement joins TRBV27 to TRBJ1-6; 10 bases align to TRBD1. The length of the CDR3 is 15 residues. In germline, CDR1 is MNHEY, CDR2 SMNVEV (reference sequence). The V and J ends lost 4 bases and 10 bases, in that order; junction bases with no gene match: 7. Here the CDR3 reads CASSWGQGLGSPLHF. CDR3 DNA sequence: TGTGCCAGCAGTTGGGGACAGGGGTTGGGCTCACCCCTCCACTTT.

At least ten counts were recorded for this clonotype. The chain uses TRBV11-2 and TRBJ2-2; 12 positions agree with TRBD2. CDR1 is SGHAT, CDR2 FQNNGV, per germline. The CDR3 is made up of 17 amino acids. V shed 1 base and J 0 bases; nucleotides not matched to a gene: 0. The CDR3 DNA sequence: TGTGCCAGCAGCTTAGGGACTAGCGGGACGAACACCGGGGAGCTGTTTTTT. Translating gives CASSLGTSGTNTGELFF.

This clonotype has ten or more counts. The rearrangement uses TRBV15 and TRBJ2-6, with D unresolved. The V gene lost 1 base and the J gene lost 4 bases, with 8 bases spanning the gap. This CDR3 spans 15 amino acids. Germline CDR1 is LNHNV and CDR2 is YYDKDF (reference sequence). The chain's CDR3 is CATSRGLSGANVLTF. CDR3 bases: TGTGCCACCAGCAGAGGGCTATCCGGGGCCAACGTCCTGACTTTC.

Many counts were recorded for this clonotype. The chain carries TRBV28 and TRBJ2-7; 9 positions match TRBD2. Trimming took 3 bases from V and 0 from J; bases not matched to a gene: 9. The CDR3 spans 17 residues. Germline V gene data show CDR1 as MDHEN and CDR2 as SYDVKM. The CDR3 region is CASSLTGREGSSYEQYF. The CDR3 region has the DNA TGTGCCAGCAGTTTGACAGGGCGGGAGGGGAGCTCCTACGAGCAGTACTTC.

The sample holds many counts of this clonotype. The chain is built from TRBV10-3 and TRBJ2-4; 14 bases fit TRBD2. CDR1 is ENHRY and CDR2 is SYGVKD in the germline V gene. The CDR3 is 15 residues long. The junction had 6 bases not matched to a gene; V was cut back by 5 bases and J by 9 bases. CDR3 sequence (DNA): TGTGCCATCAGTCCCGGGACTAGCGGGAGCGGCATTCAGTACTTC. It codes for CAISPGTSGSGIQYF.

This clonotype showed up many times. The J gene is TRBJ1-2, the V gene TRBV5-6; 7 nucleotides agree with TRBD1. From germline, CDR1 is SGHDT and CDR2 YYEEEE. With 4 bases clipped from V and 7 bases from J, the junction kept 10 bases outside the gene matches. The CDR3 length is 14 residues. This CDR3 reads CASSIPTGDSGYTF. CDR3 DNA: TGTGCCAGCAGCATTCCAACAGGGGACTCTGGCTACACCTTC.

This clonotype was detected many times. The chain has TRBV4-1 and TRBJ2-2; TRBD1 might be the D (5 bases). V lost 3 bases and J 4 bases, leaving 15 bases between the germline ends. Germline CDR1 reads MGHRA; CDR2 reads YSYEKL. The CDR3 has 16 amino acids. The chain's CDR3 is CASSQGYRSRTGELFF. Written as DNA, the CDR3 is TGCGCCAGCAGCCAGGGTTACAGGTCACGCACCGGGGAGCTGTTTTTT.

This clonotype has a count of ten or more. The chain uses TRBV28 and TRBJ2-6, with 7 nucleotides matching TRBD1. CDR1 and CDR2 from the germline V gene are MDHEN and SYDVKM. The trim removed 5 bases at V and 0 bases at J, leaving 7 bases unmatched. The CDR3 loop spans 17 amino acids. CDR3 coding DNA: TGTGCCAGCAGTCCCGGACAGGCACGCTCTGGGGCCAACGTCCTGACTTTC. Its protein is CASSPGQARSGANVLTF.